This is a list of T cell receptor beta chains from one sample in a study of shared clonotypes between healthy human individuals. The data were produced by immunoSEQ multiplex PCR, yet TCRdb's version contains in-frame clones alone and is incomplete. There are approximately 2.5 million clones in the sample; around 94% occur only once, and 0.13% to 0.15% lies in the top ten. Material for sequencing was naive CD4+ T cells sorted from blood. The origin of the receptors is a man between 18 and 29 years old in good health. CDR3s include the opening cysteine and the closing phenylalanine or tryptophan. A D gene is named only where the DNA matches it firmly. The size field is filled for only some rows; it gives once, few, many or a size class.

d_gene	abundance	v_gene	j_gene	CDR3aa	CDR3nt
NA	NA	TRBV5-1	TRBJ1-6	CASSLASGDYNSPLHF	TGCGCCAGCAGCTTGGCGTCCGGGGACTATAATTCACCCCTCCACTTT
NA	NA	TRBV30	TRBJ2-1	CAWSKRFRPSSYNEQFF	TGTGCCTGGAGTAAAAGATTTCGACCGAGCTCCTACAATGAGCAGTTCTTC
NA	NA	TRBV19	TRBJ2-5	CASSMRYQTQYF	TGTGCCAGTAGTATGCGGTACCAGACCCAGTACTTC
TRBD2	NA	TRBV10-2	TRBJ2-3	CASSVGLAGSTDTQYF	TGCGCCAGCAGTGTGGGACTAGCGGGGAGCACAGATACGCAGTATTTT
TRBD1	NA	TRBV6-5	TRBJ2-2	CASVGQGGPGELFF	TGTGCCAGCGTCGGACAGGGAGGACCCGGGGAGCTGTTTTTT
NA	NA	TRBV4-1	TRBJ2-5	CASSQVTSETQYF	TGCGCCAGCAGCCAAGTCACGTCTGAGACCCAGTACTTC
TRBD2	NA	TRBV7-2	TRBJ2-7	CASSLTSGGPRVQYF	TGTGCCAGCAGCTTAACTAGCGGGGGGCCTCGGGTGCAGTACTTC
NA	few	TRBV7-9	TRBJ2-4	CASSPSSPLGSKNIQYF	TGTGCCAGCAGCCCCAGTTCTCCGTTGGGTTCCAAAAACATTCAGTACTTC
NA	few	TRBV10-3	TRBJ1-1	CAITRATNTEAFF	TGTGCCATCACCCGGGCCACGAACACTGAAGCTTTCTTT
TRBD1	NA	TRBV5-1	TRBJ1-4	CASSLASRTGNEKLFF	TGCGCCAGCAGCTTGGCCTCTAGGACAGGGAACGAAAAACTGTTTTTT
NA	NA	TRBV12-2	TRBJ2-7	CASRLSRGLYF	TGTGCAAGTCGCTTAAGCAGGGGGCTATACTTC
TRBD2	NA	TRBV4-1	TRBJ2-3	CASSQDRGLADLLTDTQYF	TGCGCCAGCAGCCAAGATCGGGGACTAGCGGACCTACTCACAGATACGCAGTATTTT
NA	NA	TRBV28	TRBJ2-7	CASSFLAATYEQYF	TGTGCCAGCAGTTTTCTGGCCGCTACCTACGAGCAGTACTTC
TRBD1	NA	TRBV9	TRBJ2-5	CASSVGQGGETQYF	TGTGCCAGCAGCGTTGGACAGGGGGGAGAGACCCAGTACTTC
TRBD2	once	TRBV10-3	TRBJ2-2	CAISVPAGGKINGELFF	TGTGCCATCAGTGTCCCAGCGGGGGGGAAAATAAACGGGGAGCTGTTTTTT
NA	NA	TRBV27	TRBJ1-5	CASSLFYRGAESEPQHF	TGTGCCAGCAGTTTATTTTATCGCGGGGCAGAATCAGAGCCCCAGCATTTT
NA	NA	TRBV2	TRBJ1-1	CASSEQGVYNTEAFF	TGTGCCAGCAGTGAACAGGGTGTTTATAACACTGAAGCTTTCTTT
NA	few	TRBV18	TRBJ1-1	CASSINAGTEAFF	TGTGCCAGCTCTATCAATGCCGGGACAGAAGCTTTCTTT
NA	NA	TRBV10-3	TRBJ1-1	CAISEPPGRTEAFF	TGTGCCATCAGTGAGCCCCCTGGGCGGACTGAAGCTTTCTTT
TRBD1	NA	TRBV28	TRBJ2-7	CASSLGTGGYEQYF	TGTGCCAGCAGTTTAGGGACAGGGGGATACGAGCAGTACTTC
TRBD1	NA	TRBV28	TRBJ1-1	CASKGTANTEAFF	TGTGCCAGCAAAGGGACAGCGAACACTGAAGCTTTCTTT
NA	NA	TRBV2	TRBJ1-4	CASSAQLTANEKLFF	TGTGCCAGCAGTGCGCAGTTAACAGCTAATGAAAAACTGTTTTTT
TRBD2	NA	TRBV7-6	TRBJ2-1	CASSYSRRGGSYNEQFF	TGTGCCAGCAGCTACTCTAGGCGGGGGGGCTCGTACAATGAGCAGTTCTTC
NA	once	TRBV30	TRBJ2-5	CAWGTPTYF	TGTGCCTGGGGGACACCGACGTACTTC
NA	NA	TRBV19	TRBJ1-1	CASSFTGMNTEAFF	TGTGCCAGTTCATTTACGGGCATGAACACTGAAGCTTTCTTT
NA	NA	TRBV28	TRBJ2-2	CASTGHLNTGELFF	TGTGCCAGTACGGGACACTTAAACACCGGGGAGCTGTTTTTT
NA	NA	TRBV2	TRBJ2-7	CASTGDVSSYEQYF	TGTGCCAGCACAGGGGACGTGAGCTCCTACGAGCAGTACTTC
TRBD1	NA	TRBV6-5	TRBJ2-7	CASSYGQGNSYEQYF	TGTGCCAGCAGTTACGGACAGGGCAACTCCTACGAGCAGTACTTC
TRBD2	NA	TRBV5-8	TRBJ2-1	CASSLARTSEYWFF	TGTGCCAGCAGCTTGGCCAGGACTAGCGAGTATTGGTTCTTC
NA	once	TRBV27	TRBJ2-3	CASSPYPEVKQYF	TGTGCCAGCAGTCCCTACCCAGAAGTTAAGCAGTATTTT
NA	NA	TRBV30	TRBJ1-5	CAWSHRESYYSNQPQHF	TGTGCCTGGAGTCACAGGGAGTCATATTATAGCAATCAGCCCCAGCATTTT
NA	NA	TRBV11-2	TRBJ1-5	CASSLDIMEPQHF	TGTGCCAGCAGCTTAGATATTATGGAGCCCCAGCATTTT
NA	NA	TRBV18	TRBJ1-1	CASSPQAETEAFF	TGTGCCAGCTCACCGCAGGCAGAAACTGAAGCTTTCTTT
NA	once	TRBV11-2	TRBJ2-5	CASSLGLAGQETQYF	TGTGCCAGCAGCTTAGGTTTGGCAGGGCAAGAGACCCAGTACTTC
NA	once	TRBV7-2	TRBJ2-2	CASSPGAGNPGELFF	TGTGCCAGCAGCCCAGGGGCAGGGAACCCCGGGGAGCTGTTTTTT